The present T cell receptor (beta chain) was sequenced within a study of blood T cell repertoires in COVID-19. Study details: Sources were T cells, B-cell-depleted T cells, or PBMCs; the material itself was cDNA or gDNA.

The data were produced by immunoSEQ multiplex PCR, yet TCRdb's version contains in-frame clones alone and is incomplete. The sample carries 100,000 or so clones, around four fifths recorded once. Germline V gene sequence: CDR1 MNHEY, CDR2 SMNVEV (reference sequence). Germline trimming cut 2 bases from V and 6 bases from J; bases unmatched to any gene: 7. The CDR3 covers 15 residues. Sequencing was performed on peripheral blood. The clonotype was recovered from a man aged 65 to 79 with active or convalescent COVID-19. V usage is TRBV27 and J usage is TRBJ2-1; 7 bases are shared with TRBD2. The CDR3 bases are TGTGCCAGCAGTTTAATGGGCCTAGCGGTCAATGAGCAGTTCTTC. Protein product: CASSLMGLAVNEQFF.